Sequencing of this TCR beta chain was carried out in a study of cytomegalovirus exposure and HLA in healthy donors. Study-level background: A prior analysis found about 120 million unique TCR beta sequences from around 200 million T cells. Unique TCRs from HLA-typed donors, approximately 80 million of them, were held in an early data release. Of a few hundred genotyped donors, about 81% grouped in the Caucasian-associated ancestry cluster. Whole-study findings and limits: The number of N-insertions in an Asian-associated ancestry cluster was reportedly below the approximately 680-donor mean in a later analysis.

V was pared by 5 bases and J by 10 bases, with 12 bases of the junction left unmatched. The germline CDR1 and CDR2 sequences are SGHTA and FQGNSA. This CDR3 contains 15 residues. In the PCR, 60 Vbeta and 13 Jbeta primers were used. The method was immunoSEQ multiplex PCR; TCRdb's version includes in-frame clones alone and lacks a portion of them. The sample carries about 90,000 clones, approximately 60% recorded once. The table lists this clone with a few counts. The target antigen is unknown. Material for sequencing was PBMCs. The TCR sequence derives from a woman between 45 and 60 years old in good health and CMV-seropositive. V usage is TRBV7-2 and J usage is TRBJ2-1; 9 nucleotides line up with TRBD2. The chain's CDR3 is CASSPGTSRQSEQFF. The CDR3, as DNA: TGTGCCAGCAGCCCCGGGACTAGCCGACAATCAGAGCAGTTCTTC.